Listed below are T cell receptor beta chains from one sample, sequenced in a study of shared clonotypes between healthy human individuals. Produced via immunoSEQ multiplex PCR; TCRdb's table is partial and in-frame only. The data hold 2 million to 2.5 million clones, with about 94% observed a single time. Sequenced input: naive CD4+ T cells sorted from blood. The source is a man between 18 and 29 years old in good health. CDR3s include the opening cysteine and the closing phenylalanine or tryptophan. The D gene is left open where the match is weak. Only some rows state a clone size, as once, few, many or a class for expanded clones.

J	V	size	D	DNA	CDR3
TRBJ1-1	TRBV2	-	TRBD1	TGTGCCAGCACGTGGAACAGGGGGTACGGGAAGAACACTGAAGCTTTCTTT	CASTWNRGYGKNTEAFF
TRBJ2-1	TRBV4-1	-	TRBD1	TGCGCCAGCAGCCAAGGAGAAGACAGGGTCACTGAGCAGTTCTTC	CASSQGEDRVTEQFF
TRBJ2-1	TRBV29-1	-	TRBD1	TGCAGCGTGGAGGACAGGACGAGCTCCTACAATGAGCAGTTCTTC	CSVEDRTSSYNEQFF
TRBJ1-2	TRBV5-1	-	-	TGCGCCAGCAGCTTCGGGCAGGAGGGGTGGGATTGGATTGACTATGGCTACACCTTC	CASSFGQEGWDWIDYGYTF
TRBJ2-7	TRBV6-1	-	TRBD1	TGTGCCAGCAGGCAGGCGCCAGGGGGATCCTACGAGCAGTACTTC	CASRQAPGGSYEQYF
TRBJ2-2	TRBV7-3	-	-	TGTGCCAGCAGCTTAACGTCATCCCGGGGGAACACCGGGGAGCTGTTTTTT	CASSLTSSRGNTGELFF
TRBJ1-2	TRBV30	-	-	TGTGCCTGGAGTTTGGATGGTGGCTACACCTTC	CAWSLDGGYTF
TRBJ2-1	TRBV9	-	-	TGTGCCAGCAGCGGAAACAATGAGCAGTTCTTC	CASSGNNEQFF
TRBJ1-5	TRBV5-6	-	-	TGTGCCAGCAGCCGTGGTAGTAGCAATCAGCCCCAGCATTTT	CASSRGSSNQPQHF
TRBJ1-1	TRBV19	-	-	TGTGCCAGTAGTACACAGGGAGGGACTGAAGCTTTCTTT	CASSTQGGTEAFF
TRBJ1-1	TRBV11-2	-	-	TGTGCCAGCAGCTTAGGCGTCAGGGAGAACACTGAAGCTTTCTTT	CASSLGVRENTEAFF
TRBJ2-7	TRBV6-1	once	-	TGTGCCAGCAACCAATACGAGCAGTACTTC	CASNQYEQYF
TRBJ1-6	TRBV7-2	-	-	TGTGCCAGCAGCTTAAGTATAGGGGACTTACATTCACCCCTCCACTTT	CASSLSIGDLHSPLHF
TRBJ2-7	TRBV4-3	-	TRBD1	TGCGCCAGCCCGGGACAGGGGGCGAAAGAGCAGTACTTC	CASPGQGAKEQYF
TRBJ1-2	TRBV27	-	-	TGTGCCAGCAGTTTATCGGACAAACTCCCCTATGGCTACACCTTC	CASSLSDKLPYGYTF
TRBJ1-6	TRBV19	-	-	TGTGCCAGTAGTACCCTGACAGATTCACCCCTCCACTTT	CASSTLTDSPLHF
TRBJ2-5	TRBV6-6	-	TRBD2	TGTGCCAGCAGACTAGCGGGAGTCTCGGAGACCCAGTACTTC	CASRLAGVSETQYF
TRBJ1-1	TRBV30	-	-	TGTGCCTGGAGTAGACGAGTGGGCCCCGCTTTAGGTGAAGCTTTCTTT	CAWSRRVGPALGEAFF
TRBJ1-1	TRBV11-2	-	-	TGTGCCAGCATCCAACACCCCGGAATAATGAACACTGAAGCTTTCTTT	CASIQHPGIMNTEAFF
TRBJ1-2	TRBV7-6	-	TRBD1	TGTGCGGCTACGACAGGGAACTTTTATGGCTACACCTTC	CAATTGNFYGYTF
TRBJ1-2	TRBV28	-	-	TGTGCCAGCAGTTTTCCAGGGCTTCTCAATGGCTACACCTTC	CASSFPGLLNGYTF
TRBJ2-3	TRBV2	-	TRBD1	TGTGCCAGCAGCCGCGACAGGGGCGCAGATACGCAGTATTTT	CASSRDRGADTQYF
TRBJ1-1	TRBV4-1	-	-	TGCGCCAGCAGCCAAGAGGGGGCCAGCCCAGGGGCGGCTTTCTTT	CASSQEGASPGAAFF
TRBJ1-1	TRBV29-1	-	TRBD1	TGCAGCGTTAATAGGGGGCTCACTGAAGCTTTCTTT	CSVNRGLTEAFF
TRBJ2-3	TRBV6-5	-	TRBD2	TGTGCCAGCAGTTCGGGACTAGCGGTCCCTACGCAGTATTTT	CASSSGLAVPTQYF
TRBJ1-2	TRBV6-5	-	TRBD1	TGTGCCAGCAGTTCCGAACAGACAGGGACGCATGGCTACACCTTC	CASSSEQTGTHGYTF
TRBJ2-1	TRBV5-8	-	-	TGTGCCAGCAGCTTGGACAGGATTTCCCACAATGAGCAGTTCTTC	CASSLDRISHNEQFF
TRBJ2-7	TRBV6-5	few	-	TGTGCCAGCAGTAACGGGGCCGAGGGGTACTTC	CASSNGAEGYF
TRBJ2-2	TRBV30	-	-	TGTGCCTGGAGCACGGGAATAGTCACCGGGGAGCTGTTTTTT	CAWSTGIVTGELFF
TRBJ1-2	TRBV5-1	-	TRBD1	TGCGCCAGCAGCTTATGGGGGGACAGCAATAACTATGGCTACACCTTC	CASSLWGDSNNYGYTF
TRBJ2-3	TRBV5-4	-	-	TGTGCCAGCAGCTTGGTCGGCTCAAGCACAGATACGCAGTATTTT	CASSLVGSSTDTQYF
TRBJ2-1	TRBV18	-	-	TGTGCCAGCTCACCAAAGTACGCGCTTAACTACAATGAGCAGTTCTTC	CASSPKYALNYNEQFF
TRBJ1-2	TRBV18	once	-	TGTGCCAGCTCCAAAATTGGGGGCGACTATGGCTACACCTTC	CASSKIGGDYGYTF
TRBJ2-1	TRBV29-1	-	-	TGCAGCTCGTCGTCTGGAACGAATGAGCAGTTCTTC	CSSSSGTNEQFF
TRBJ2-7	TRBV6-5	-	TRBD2	TGTGCCAGCAGTTACTTCGCGAAGGGAGGGGTCGAGCAGTACTTC	CASSYFAKGGVEQYF
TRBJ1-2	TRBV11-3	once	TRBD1	TGTGCCAGCAGCTTTTCAGGGGGCGATGGCTACACCTTC	CASSFSGGDGYTF
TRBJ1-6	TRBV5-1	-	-	TGCGCCAGCAGCTTGGGGGACGTGAATTCACCCCTCCACTTT	CASSLGDVNSPLHF
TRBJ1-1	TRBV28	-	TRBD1	TGTGCCAGCAGTTCCGTCCGAACAGGGGGTACTGAAGCTTTCTTT	CASSSVRTGGTEAFF
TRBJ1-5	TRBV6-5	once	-	TGTGCCAGCAGTTACCAGGGCGATCAGCCCCAGCATTTT	CASSYQGDQPQHF
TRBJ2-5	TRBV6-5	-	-	TGTGCCAGCAGACCTTCTGGGGCGGAGACCCAGTACTTC	CASRPSGAETQYF
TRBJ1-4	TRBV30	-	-	TGTGCCTGGAGTGTACTCTCGGGAGCAACTAATGAAAAACTGTTTTTT	CAWSVLSGATNEKLFF
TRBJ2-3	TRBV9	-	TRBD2	TGTGCCAGCAGCGTACGGGGACTAGCAATATCCGGAGATACGCAGTATTTT	CASSVRGLAISGDTQYF
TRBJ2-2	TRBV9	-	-	TGTGCCAGCAGCGTACGGCGCACCGGGGAGCTGTTTTTT	CASSVRRTGELFF
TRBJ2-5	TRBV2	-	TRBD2	TGTGCCAGCCTCCCCCTAGCGGGAGTGGAGACCCAGTACTTC	CASLPLAGVETQYF
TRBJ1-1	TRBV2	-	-	TGTGCCAGCAAAAATATCGGCGGACTTGAAGCTTTCTTT	CASKNIGGLEAFF
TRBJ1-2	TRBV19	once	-	TGTGCCAGTAGTACGACAGTGGCGGGGTATGGCTACACCTTC	CASSTTVAGYGYTF
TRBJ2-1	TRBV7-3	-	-	TGTGCCAGCAGCTTTGAGGCCGCCAAAAGGGATGAGCAGTTCTTC	CASSFEAAKRDEQFF
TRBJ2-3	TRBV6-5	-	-	TGTGCCAGCAGAAGAGGTAGCGTATCAGATACGCAGTATTTT	CASRRGSVSDTQYF
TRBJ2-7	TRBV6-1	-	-	TGTGCCAGCAGAGAACGGACCTTACGAGATTCCTACGAGCAGTACTTC	CASRERTLRDSYEQYF
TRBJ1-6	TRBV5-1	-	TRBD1	TGCGCCAGCAGCTTGGGGGACAGAAATTCACCCCTCCACTTT	CASSLGDRNSPLHF
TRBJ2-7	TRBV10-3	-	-	TGTGCCATCAGTGAGTCGAGCACTTACGAGCAGTACTTC	CAISESSTYEQYF
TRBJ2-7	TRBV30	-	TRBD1	TGTGCCTGGAGTGTACCACAGGGGTTGTACGAGCAGTACTTC	CAWSVPQGLYEQYF
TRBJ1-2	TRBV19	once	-	TGTGCCAGTAGTTCTCGGACGGAGCTGATTGATGGCTACACCTTC	CASSSRTELIDGYTF
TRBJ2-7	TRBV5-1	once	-	TGCGCCAGCAGCTTCAGCGACTCCTACGAGCAGTACTTC	CASSFSDSYEQYF
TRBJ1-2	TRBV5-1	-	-	TGCGCCAGCAGCCTGGACACCTATGGCTACACCTTC	CASSLDTYGYTF
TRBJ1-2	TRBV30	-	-	TGTGCCTGGAGTTCACAGGATCTTGGGGGCTACACCTTC	CAWSSQDLGGYTF
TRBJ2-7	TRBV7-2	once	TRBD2	TGTGCCAGCAGCTCCGGACTAGCGCTTAACTACGAGCAGTACTTC	CASSSGLALNYEQYF
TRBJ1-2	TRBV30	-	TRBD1	TGTGCCTGGAATTTACAGGGGGAGCGGGATGGCTACACCTTC	CAWNLQGERDGYTF
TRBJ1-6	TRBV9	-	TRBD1	TGTGCCAGCAGCGGTCCGGGACAGGGGGCTTCACCCCTCCACTTT	CASSGPGQGASPLHF
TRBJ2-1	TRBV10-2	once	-	TGCGCCAGCAGTGAGTCCCTAGCTGTTAGCTATGAGCAGTTCTTC	CASSESLAVSYEQFF